This TCR beta chain derives from a study of CD8+ T cells in alopecia areata. Looking at the study overall: Twice a day, 5 to 10 mg of oral tofacitinib was administered to treated patients. Severity in treated patients was scored by percentage of scalp area affected.

As for treatment: oral pan-JAK inhibitor, 5-10 mg twice daily. Sequencing used cDNA as its template, made by extracting RNA and reverse transcribing it. Sequencing used immunoSEQ multiplex PCR; TCRdb keeps in-frame clones, though not all of them. The repertoire includes about 210,000 clones, 64% of them detected once, and around 3.9% sits in the top ten. As for this clone: No antigen is known for it.

Study-wide results and limits: Among the cells sequenced in scalp samples are also the resident alphabeta T cells of normal skin. It was observed that many expanded lesional clones persisted in scalp and blood during tofacitinib.

Sequences were derived from CD4+ T cells sorted from blood, sampled at week 4, from a patient treated with tofacitinib. This TCR was recovered from a human donor with alopecia areata.

Here the CDR3 DNA reads TGCAGCGGGAGACAGCACATGAACACTGAAGCTTTCTTT. Residues: CSGRQHMNTEAFF. The V gene is TRBV29-1, the J gene TRBJ1-1, with a possible D match to TRBD1 (5 bases). The CDR3 extends over 13 amino acids. Trimming pared 7 bases from V and 0 bases from J, leaving 12 bases between. Germline CDR1 is SQVTM and CDR2 is ANQGSEA.